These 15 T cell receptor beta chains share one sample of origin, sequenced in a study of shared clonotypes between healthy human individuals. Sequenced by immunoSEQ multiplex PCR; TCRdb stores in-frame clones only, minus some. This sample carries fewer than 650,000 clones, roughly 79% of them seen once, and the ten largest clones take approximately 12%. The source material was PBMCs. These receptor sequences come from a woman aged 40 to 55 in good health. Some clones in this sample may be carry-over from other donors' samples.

This chain's CDR3 is CASSESGDTQYF. In DNA form, the CDR3 reads TGCGCCAGCAGTGAGTCGGGGGATACGCAGTATTTT. The chain employs TRBV10-2 and TRBJ2-3, with D unresolved. The V gene's germline CDR1 is WSHSY and CDR2 SAAADI. The V gene lost 0 bases and the J gene lost 6 bases, with 4 bases spanning the gap. CDR3 length equals 12 residues.

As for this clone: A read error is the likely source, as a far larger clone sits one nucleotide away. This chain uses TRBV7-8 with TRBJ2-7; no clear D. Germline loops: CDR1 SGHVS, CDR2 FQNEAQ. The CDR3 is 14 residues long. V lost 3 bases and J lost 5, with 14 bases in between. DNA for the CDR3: TGTGCCAGCAGCTTTTCGGGCCTAAGCCACGAGCAGTACTTC. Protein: CASSFSGLSHEQYF.

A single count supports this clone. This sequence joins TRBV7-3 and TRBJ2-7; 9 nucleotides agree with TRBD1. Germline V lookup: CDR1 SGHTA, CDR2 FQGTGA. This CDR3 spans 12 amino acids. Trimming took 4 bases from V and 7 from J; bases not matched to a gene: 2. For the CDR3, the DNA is TGTGCCAGCAGCTCGACAGGGGGTGAGCAGTACTTC. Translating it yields CASSSTGGEQYF. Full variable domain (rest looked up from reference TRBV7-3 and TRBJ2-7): GAGVSQTPSNKVTEKGKYVELRCDPISGHTALYWYRQSLGQGPEFLIYFQGTGAADDSGLPNDRFFAVRPEGSVSTLKIQRTERGDSAVYLCASSSTGGEQYFGPGTRLTVT.

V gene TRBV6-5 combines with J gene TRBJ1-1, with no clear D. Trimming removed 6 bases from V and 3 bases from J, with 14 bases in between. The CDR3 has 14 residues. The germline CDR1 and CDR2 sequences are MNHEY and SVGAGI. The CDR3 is CASRGLKWDTEAFF. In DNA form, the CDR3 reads TGTGCCAGCAGAGGTTTGAAGTGGGACACTGAAGCTTTCTTT.

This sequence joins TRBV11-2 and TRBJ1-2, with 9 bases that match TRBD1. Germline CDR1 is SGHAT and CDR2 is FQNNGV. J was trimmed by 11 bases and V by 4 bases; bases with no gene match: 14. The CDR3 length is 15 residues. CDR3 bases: TGTGCCAGCAGCTACCGGGACAGGGTCAATATTGGGTACACCTTC. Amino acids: CASSYRDRVNIGYTF.

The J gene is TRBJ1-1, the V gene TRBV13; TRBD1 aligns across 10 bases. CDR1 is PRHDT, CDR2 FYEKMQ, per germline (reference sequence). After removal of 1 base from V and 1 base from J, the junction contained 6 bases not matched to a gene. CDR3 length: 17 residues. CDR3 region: CASSLVPGQGGNTEAFF. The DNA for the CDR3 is TGTGCCAGCAGCTTAGTACCCGGACAGGGGGGGAACACTGAAGCTTTCTTT.

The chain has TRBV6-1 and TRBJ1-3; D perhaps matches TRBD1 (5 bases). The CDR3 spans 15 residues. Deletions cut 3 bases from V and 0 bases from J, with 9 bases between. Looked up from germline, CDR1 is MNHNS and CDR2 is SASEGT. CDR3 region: CASSDGAGSGNTIYF. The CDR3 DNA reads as TGTGCCAGCAGTGACGGGGCTGGCTCTGGAAACACCATATATTTT.

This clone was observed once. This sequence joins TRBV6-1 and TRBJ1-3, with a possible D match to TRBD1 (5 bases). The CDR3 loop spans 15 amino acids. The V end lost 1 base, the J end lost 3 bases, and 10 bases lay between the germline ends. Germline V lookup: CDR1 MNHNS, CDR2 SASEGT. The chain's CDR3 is CASSEVGTNGNTIYF. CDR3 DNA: TGTGCCAGCAGTGAAGTAGGGACGAATGGAAACACCATATATTTT.

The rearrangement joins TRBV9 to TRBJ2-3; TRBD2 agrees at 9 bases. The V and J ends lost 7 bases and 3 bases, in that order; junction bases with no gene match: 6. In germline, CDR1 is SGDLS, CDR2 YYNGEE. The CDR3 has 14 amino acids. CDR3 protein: CASGPGLATDTQYF. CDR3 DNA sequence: TGTGCCAGCGGACCGGGACTAGCTACAGATACGCAGTATTTT.

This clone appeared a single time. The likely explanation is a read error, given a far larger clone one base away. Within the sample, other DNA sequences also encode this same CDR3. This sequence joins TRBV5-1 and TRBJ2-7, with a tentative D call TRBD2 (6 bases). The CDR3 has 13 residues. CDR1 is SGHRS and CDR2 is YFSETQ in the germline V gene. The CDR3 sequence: CASMLRGGYEQYF. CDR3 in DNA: TGCGCCAGCATGCTGCGGGGTGGCTACGAGCAGTACTTT.

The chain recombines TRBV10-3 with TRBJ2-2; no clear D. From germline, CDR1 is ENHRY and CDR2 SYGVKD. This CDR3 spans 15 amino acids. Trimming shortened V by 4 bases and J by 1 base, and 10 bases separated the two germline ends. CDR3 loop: CAISVSSLNTGELFF. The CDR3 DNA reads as TGTGCCATCAGTGTATCAAGCCTGAACACCGGGGAGCTGTTTTTT.

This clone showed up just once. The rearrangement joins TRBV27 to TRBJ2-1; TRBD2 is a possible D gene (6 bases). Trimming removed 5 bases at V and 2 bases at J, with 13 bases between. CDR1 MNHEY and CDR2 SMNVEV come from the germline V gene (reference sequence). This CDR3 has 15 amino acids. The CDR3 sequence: CASSPGVAAYNEQFF. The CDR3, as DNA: TGTGCCAGCAGTCCCGGGGTAGCGGCCTACAATGAGCAGTTCTTC.

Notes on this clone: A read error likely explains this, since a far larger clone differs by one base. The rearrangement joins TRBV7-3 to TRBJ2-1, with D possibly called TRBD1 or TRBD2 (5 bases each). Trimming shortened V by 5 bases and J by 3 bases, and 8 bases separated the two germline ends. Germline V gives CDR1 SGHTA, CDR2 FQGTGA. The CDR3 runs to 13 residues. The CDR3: CASSVGDYNEQFF. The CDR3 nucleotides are TGTGCCAGCAGCGTGGGGGACTACAATGAGCAGTTCTTC.

This CDR3 is CASSLRAGAYEQYF. The CDR3 coding sequence is TGCGCCAGCAGCCTCAGGGCGGGGGCCTACGAGCAGTACTTC. The chain links TRBV4-3 to TRBJ2-7, with 7 bases identical to TRBD2. J lost 2 bases, V lost 4 bases, and 5 bases had no gene match. The CDR3 is 14 amino acids. Germline V gene lookup returns CDR1 LGHNA and CDR2 YSLEER.

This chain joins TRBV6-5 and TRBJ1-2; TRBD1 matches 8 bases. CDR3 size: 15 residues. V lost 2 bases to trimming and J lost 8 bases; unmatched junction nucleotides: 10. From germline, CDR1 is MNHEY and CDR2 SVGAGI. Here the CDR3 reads CASSYTLRGRDGYTF. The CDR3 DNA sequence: TGTGCCAGCAGTTACACCCTCAGGGGGCGCGACGGCTACACCTTC.